Shown below are 25 T cell receptor beta chains from a single sample sequenced in a study of technical replicates of blood from a few donors. Assay: immunoSEQ multiplex PCR; the TCRdb copy retains only in-frame clones and omits some. The sample gives around 72,000 clones, 95% to 98% of which show up once; around 0.2% is in the top ten. Material for sequencing was T cells isolated from PBMCs. Source of these receptors: a human donor in good health.

This rearrangement joins TRBV4-1 to TRBJ1-2, with TRBD1 matching 7 bases. Germline lookup yields CDR1 MGHRA and CDR2 YSYEKL. After removal of 0 bases from V and 6 bases from J, the junction contained 4 bases not matched to a gene. The CDR3 has 14 residues. The CDR3 sequence is CASSQDQGDDGYTF. CDR3 DNA sequence: TGCGCCAGCAGCCAAGATCAGGGGGATGATGGCTACACCTTC.

The chain uses TRBV4-1 and TRBJ2-1; TRBD2 agrees at 9 bases. The CDR3 has 16 residues. Germline-derived CDR1 and CDR2 are MGHRA and YSYEKL. V shed 4 bases and J 7 bases; nucleotides not matched to a gene: 11. CDR3: CASSPPPVAGDNEQFF. CDR3 coding DNA: TGCGCCAGCAGCCCACCCCCGGTAGCGGGAGATAATGAGCAGTTCTTC.

V is TRBV4-3 and J is TRBJ2-3; D unclear. The germline V gene has CDR1 LGHNA and CDR2 YSLEER. V was pared by 3 bases and J by 5 bases, with 12 bases between. This CDR3 is 14 amino acids long. The CDR3: CASSQYESEDTQYF. The CDR3 DNA reads TGCGCCAGCAGCCAGTACGAAAGCGAAGATACGCAGTATTTT.

This rearrangement joins TRBV4-2 to TRBJ2-1; no firm D call. CDR3 length equals 12 residues. V lost 2 bases, J lost 9 bases, and 8 bases lay in between. Germline-derived CDR1 and CDR2 are LGHNA and YNFKEQ. CDR3 nucleotides: TGTGCCAGCAGCCAATCGAGCTTTGAGCAGTTCTTC. This codes for CASSQSSFEQFF.

The J gene is TRBJ2-1, the V gene TRBV23-1, with a possible D match to TRBD2 (5 bases). TRBV23-1 is reported as an ORF; its role is uncertain. The ends were cut back, 6 bases at V and 7 bases at J, with 19 bases in the middle. CDR3 length: 15 amino acids. This CDR3 reads CASRPQKVGENEQFF. The DNA of the CDR3 is TGCGCCAGCAGACCCCAGAAGGTCGGGGAGAATGAGCAGTTCTTC.

This chain uses TRBV19 with TRBJ1-1, with D possibly matching TRBD1 (5 bases). The CDR3 sequence is 13 residues long. Germline V gives CDR1 LNHDA, CDR2 SQIVND (reference sequence). The V gene lost 4 bases and the J gene lost 6 bases, with 12 bases spanning the gap. This chain's CDR3 is CASSTTTGAEAFF. As DNA, the CDR3 is TGTGCCAGTAGTACCACTACGGGGGCTGAAGCTTTCTTT. Filled out from reference TRBV19 and TRBJ1-1, the complete variable domain reads DGGITQSPKYLFRKEGQNVTLSCEQNLNHDAMYWYRQDPGQGLRLIYYSQIVNDFQKGDIAEGYSVSREKKESFPLTVTSAQKNPTAFYLCASSTTTGAEAFFGQGTRLTVV.

The chain employs TRBV27 and TRBJ2-6; unclear D gene. With 3 bases removed from V and 0 bases from J, the gap between germline ends came to 6 bases. The CDR3 length is 15 residues. Germline V gene data show CDR1 as MNHEY and CDR2 as SMNVEV (reference sequence). The CDR3 loop reads CASSFGTSGANVLTF. In nucleotides, the CDR3 is TGTGCCAGCAGTTTTGGCACCTCTGGGGCCAACGTCCTGACTTTC.

The chain carries TRBV4-2 and TRBJ2-1; 7 nucleotides line up with TRBD1. The CDR3 sequence is 16 residues long. The trim removed 0 bases at V and 8 bases at J, leaving 10 bases unmatched. CDR1 LGHNA and CDR2 YNFKEQ come from the germline V gene. This CDR3 reads CASSQEYGTVRDEQFF. The CDR3 region has the DNA TGTGCCAGCAGCCAAGAATATGGGACAGTGCGGGATGAGCAGTTCTTC.

The J gene is TRBJ2-2, the V gene TRBV29-1, with a weak D call TRBD2 (6 bases). Germline lookup yields CDR1 SQVTM and CDR2 ANQGSEA. This CDR3 contains 14 residues. Trimming took 4 bases from V and 2 from J, leaving 11 bases between them. CDR3 nucleotide sequence: TGCAGCGTTGCCGGGAGTATTAACACCGGGGAGCTGTTTTTT. This translates into CSVAGSINTGELFF.

The chain carries TRBV4-1 and TRBJ2-7; TRBD2 might be the D (5 bases). In germline, CDR1 is MGHRA, CDR2 YSYEKL. V was trimmed by 4 bases and J by 3 bases, leaving 16 bases between them. The CDR3 spans 15 residues. In DNA, the CDR3 is TGCGCCAGCAGCCTTTTCGGGGATAAGCTCTACGAGCAGTACTTC. It is translated as CASSLFGDKLYEQYF.

The chain employs TRBV13 and TRBJ1-1, with D unresolved. Germline CDR1 and CDR2: PRHDT and FYEKMQ (reference sequence). V was pared by 5 bases and J by 1 base, with 8 bases between. CDR3 size: 13 residues. The CDR3 is CASSISGNTEAFF. CDR3 bases: TGTGCCAGCAGCATCTCAGGGAACACTGAAGCTTTCTTT. Looking up the rest from reference TRBV13 and TRBJ1-1 gives the full variable domain: AAGVIQSPRHLIKEKRETATLKCYPIPRHDTVYWYQQGPGQDPQFLISFYEKMQSDKGSIPDRFSAQQFSDYHSELNMSSLELGDSALYFCASSISGNTEAFFGQGTRLTVV.

This chain uses TRBV5-1 with TRBJ1-2, with 7 bases that match TRBD1. The V segment lost 0 bases and the J segment 6 bases; nucleotides outside the gene matches: 2. CDR1 SGHRS and CDR2 YFSETQ come from the germline V gene. The CDR3 extends over 13 amino acids. The DNA for the CDR3 is TGCGCCAGCAGCTTGGGACAGGGAAATGGCTACACCTTC. Its protein product is CASSLGQGNGYTF.

The chain uses TRBV29-1 and TRBJ2-5; the D gene is possibly TRBD2 (5 bases). Trimming removed 0 bases from V and 5 bases from J, with 7 bases in between. The CDR3 is 12 residues long. Germline loops: CDR1 SQVTM, CDR2 ANQGSEA. CDR3: CSVEELVETQYF. CDR3 DNA sequence: TGCAGCGTTGAAGAACTAGTTGAGACCCAGTACTTC. The complete variable domain, with remaining parts taken from reference TRBV29-1 and TRBJ2-5, reads SAVISQKPSRDICQRGTSLTIQCQVDSQVTMMFWYRQQPGQSLTLIATANQGSEATYESGFVIDKFPISRPNLTFSTLTVSNMSPEDSSIYLCSVEELVETQYFGPGTRLLVL.

The rearrangement links TRBV19 to TRBJ2-5; 14 bases match TRBD2. The V gene's germline CDR1 is LNHDA and CDR2 SQIVND (reference sequence). V shed 9 bases and J 8 bases; nucleotides not matched to a gene: 5. The length of the CDR3 is 13 residues. The DNA of the CDR3 is TGTGCCAGCCTGGGACTAGCGGGAGAAACCCAGTACTTC. It yields the protein CASLGLAGETQYF.

This clone has just one count. CDR3 DNA sequence: TGCAGCGTTGAACGAGGACTAGCGGGCAATGAGCAGTTCTTC. This translates into CSVERGLAGNEQFF. The V call is TRBV29-1, the J call TRBJ2-1, with 11 bases lining up with TRBD2. Trimming cost V 2 bases and J 6 bases; bases outside gene matches: 3. CDR1 is SQVTM and CDR2 is ANQGSEA in the germline V gene. This CDR3 spans 14 amino acids.

This chain links TRBV13 with TRBJ2-1, with a tentative D call TRBD2 (5 bases). Trimming shortened V by 0 bases and J by 4 bases, and 10 bases separated the two germline ends. CDR1 is PRHDT and CDR2 is FYEKMQ in the germline V gene (reference sequence). This CDR3 spans 15 amino acids. CDR3 loop: CASSLGDPGYNEQFF. For the CDR3, the DNA is TGTGCCAGCAGCTTAGGGGATCCGGGATACAATGAGCAGTTCTTC.

This chain connects TRBV7-9 to TRBJ2-1, with D tentatively TRBD2 (5 bases). The length of the CDR3 is 18 residues. V shed 2 bases and J shed 4 bases, with 21 bases lying between them. Germline V gives CDR1 SEHNR, CDR2 FQNEAQ (reference sequence). The CDR3 here is CASSLSGFAQYLYNEQFF. CDR3 sequence (DNA): TGTGCCAGCAGCTTATCGGGATTCGCACAATATTTATACAATGAGCAGTTCTTC. The full variable domain, its missing parts supplied by reference TRBV7-9 and TRBJ2-1, is DTGVSQNPRHKITKRGQNVTFRCDPISEHNRLYWYRQTLGQGPEFLTYFQNEAQLEKSRLLSDRFSAERPKGSFSTLEIQRTEQGDSAMYLCASSLSGFAQYLYNEQFFGPGTRLTVL.

V usage is TRBV7-9 and J usage is TRBJ2-7; D perhaps matches TRBD1 (7 bases). Germline V gene sequence: CDR1 SEHNR, CDR2 FQNEAQ (reference sequence). This CDR3 comprises 15 residues. V lost 5 bases and J lost 4, with 18 bases in between. CDR3 in DNA: TGTGCCAGCAGCCGTCGCGGGACAGTGACATACGAGCAGTACTTC. It is translated as CASSRRGTVTYEQYF.

The genes are TRBV27 and TRBJ2-1; weak D call: TRBD2 (7 bases). Germline lookup yields CDR1 MNHEY and CDR2 SMNVEV (reference sequence). V gave up 7 bases and J gave up 11 bases, with 24 bases separating them. This CDR3 has 15 amino acids. CDR3 sequence: CASTRGGQRGVKQFF. CDR3 nucleotides: TGTGCCAGCACCAGAGGTGGACAGCGGGGAGTTAAGCAGTTCTTC.

V is TRBV11-2 and J is TRBJ2-1, with TRBD2 identical over 12 bases. This CDR3 is built from 17 residues. Losses at the gene ends were 2 bases for V and 6 bases for J; bases not matched to a gene: 8. Per the germline V gene, CDR1 is SGHAT and CDR2 is FQNNGV. The CDR3: CASSLLVKLAGGNEQFF. CDR3 sequence (DNA): TGTGCCAGCAGCTTATTGGTCAAACTAGCGGGGGGCAATGAGCAGTTCTTC.

The rearrangement links TRBV6-5 to TRBJ1-5, with D unclear. Looked up from germline, CDR1 is MNHEY and CDR2 is SVGAGI. With 0 bases removed from V and 9 bases from J, the gap between germline ends came to 12 bases. The CDR3 runs to 14 residues. CDR3 in DNA: TGTGCCAGCAGTTACTCAGAGGGAACTCGGCCCCAGCATTTT. It yields the protein CASSYSEGTRPQHF.

The chain has TRBV5-1 and TRBJ2-5; TRBD2 matches 8 bases. The CDR3 has 16 amino acids. V dropped 5 bases and J dropped 3; count of bases not matched to a gene: 12. CDR1 SGHRS and CDR2 YFSETQ come from the germline V gene. The CDR3 loop reads CASRIRFSGIEETQYF. The CDR3 nucleotides read TGCGCCAGCAGAATTCGATTTAGCGGGATAGAAGAGACCCAGTACTTC.

This sequence joins TRBV27 and TRBJ2-7, with 8 nucleotides matching TRBD2. J lost 4 bases, V lost 1 base, and 6 bases had no gene match. There are 15 residues in the CDR3. Germline V gives CDR1 MNHEY, CDR2 SMNVEV (reference sequence). CDR3 loop: CASSLFASGPYEQYF. The DNA of the CDR3 is TGTGCCAGCAGTTTATTTGCTAGCGGGCCTTACGAGCAGTACTTC.

The V gene is TRBV2, the J gene TRBJ1-1, with D perhaps matching TRBD1 (5 bases). Trimming cost V 0 bases and J 12 bases, with 20 bases left between them. The CDR3 contains 15 residues. Germline CDR1 SNHLY, CDR2 FYNNEI. CDR3 region: CASSEAGGTGTNTFF. The CDR3 coding sequence is TGTGCCAGCAGTGAAGCGGGAGGGACGGGGACCAATACTTTCTTT.

This sequence joins TRBV6-4 and TRBJ1-4; D ambiguous. The CDR3 has 17 residues. Germline V gene sequence: CDR1 MRHNA, CDR2 SNTAGT. V was pared by 0 bases and J by 8 bases, with 19 bases between. CDR3 DNA: TGTGCCAGCAGTGACTCGAAAAGAGAAAGACTCGTAGAAAAACTGTTTTTT. This sequence encodes CASSDSKRERLVEKLFF.